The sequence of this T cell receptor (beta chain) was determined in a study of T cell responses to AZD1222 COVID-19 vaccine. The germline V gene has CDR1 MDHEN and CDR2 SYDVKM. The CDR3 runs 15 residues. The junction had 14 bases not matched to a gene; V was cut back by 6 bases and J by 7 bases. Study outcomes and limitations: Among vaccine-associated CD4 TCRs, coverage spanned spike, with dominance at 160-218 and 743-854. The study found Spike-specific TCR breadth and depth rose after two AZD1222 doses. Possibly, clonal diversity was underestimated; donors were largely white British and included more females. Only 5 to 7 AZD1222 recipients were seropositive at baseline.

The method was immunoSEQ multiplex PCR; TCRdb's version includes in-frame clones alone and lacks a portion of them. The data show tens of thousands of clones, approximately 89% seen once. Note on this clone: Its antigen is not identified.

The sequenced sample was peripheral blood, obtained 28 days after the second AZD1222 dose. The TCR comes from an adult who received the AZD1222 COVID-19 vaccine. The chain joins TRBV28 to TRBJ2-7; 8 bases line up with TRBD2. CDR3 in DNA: TGTGCCAGCAGGGGAGCGGGAGCCCTCTCGGGGGAGCAGTACTTC. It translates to CASRGAGALSGEQYF. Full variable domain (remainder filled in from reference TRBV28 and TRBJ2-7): DVKVTQSSRYLVKRTGEKVFLECVQDMDHENMFWYRQDPGLGLRLIYFSYDVKMKEKGDIPEGYSVSREKKERFSLILESASTNQTSMYLCASRGAGALSGEQYFGPGTRLTVT.